The clone carrying this T cell receptor (beta chain) was counted a few times. The antigen is undetermined. Germline V gives CDR1 LGHNA, CDR2 YSLEER. The J segment lost 4 bases and the V segment lost 4 bases, leaving 16 bases of the junction unmatched. The CDR3 has 18 amino acids. The data are from a study of T-cell reconstitution after alpha-beta-depleted transplantation in children. During its preparation, the TCRbeta library received unique molecular identifiers. TCRdb passed the PCR reads through MiXCR, listing each CDR3 protein once. The sample has hundreds of thousands of distinct CDR3 sequences; around 15% are singletons. The study, taken as a whole, reports: Diversity of TCRbeta at day 60 was high in some patients, arising from surviving recipient T cells and thymic progenitors. Where alpha-beta T cells came from about two months after transplant was reportedly several hundred expanded graft clones. Diversity and T-cell counts at one year after transplant derived mostly from new T cells.

The clonotype originates from a boy less than two years old who had a stem cell transplant for Wiskott-Aldrich syndrome, so the T cells may come from the graft donor. V and J are TRBV4-3 and TRBJ2-1; 7 bases fit TRBD2. This material consisted of PBMCs, mostly from graft donor cells, taken 360 days after TCRalphabeta/CD19-depleted stem cell transplant. The chain's CDR3 is CASSRKSKRDYPYNEQFF. The CDR3 DNA reads TGCGCCAGCAGCCGGAAATCCAAACGGGACTACCCTTACAATGAGCAGTTCTTC.